A single sample is the source of the 21 T cell receptor beta chains below, sequenced in a study of T-cell reconstitution after alpha-beta-depleted transplantation in children. The library targeted TCRbeta and was prepared with unique molecular identifiers. TCRdb reprocessed the PCR reads with MiXCR, giving one entry per CDR3 protein. The profile shows around 140,000 distinct CDR3 sequences, around 8.8% of them singletons. Sequencing was performed on PBMCs, mostly from graft donor cells, taken 180 days after TCRalphabeta/CD19-depleted stem cell transplant. The receptors stem from a female patient between 2 and 15 years old who had a stem cell transplant for congenital amegakaryocytic thrombocytopenia, so the T cells may come from the graft donor.

This clonotype came up many times. The V call is TRBV7-8, the J call TRBJ2-7, with D hard to call. Germline V lookup: CDR1 SGHVS, CDR2 FQNEAQ. This CDR3 is 12 amino acids long. V shed 2 bases and J shed 4 bases, with 6 bases lying between them. CDR3 amino acids: CASSLFGYEQYF. CDR3 DNA sequence: TGTGCCAGCAGCTTATTTGGTTACGAGCAGTACTTC.

This clonotype was counted ten times or more. The chain combines TRBV20-1 with TRBJ2-7; TRBD1 might be the D (5 bases). The V gene's germline CDR1 is DFQATT and CDR2 SNEGSKA (reference sequence). V was cut by 1 base and J by 0 bases, with 7 bases left in between. There are 13 residues in the CDR3. CDR3 in DNA: TGCAGTGCTAGAGCAGGGTACTCCTACGAGCAGTACTTC. The encoded protein is CSARAGYSYEQYF.

This clonotype turned up a few times. The CDR3 region has the DNA TGTGCCAGCAGCTTGCGGGTAGCGGGAGGAGATACGCAGTATTTT. The encoded protein is CASSLRVAGGDTQYF. The rearrangement joins TRBV5-6 to TRBJ2-3, with TRBD2 matching over 10 bases. Germline-derived CDR1 and CDR2 are SGHDT and YYEEEE. V shed 1 base, J shed 5 bases, and the junction held 4 bases outside the gene matches. The CDR3 has 15 amino acids.

At least ten counts were recorded for this clonotype. The chain employs TRBV6-1 and TRBJ2-7; D might be TRBD1 (6 bases). Between the trimmed V and J ends, which lost 10 bases and 0 bases, there was a span of 13 bases. The germline V gene has CDR1 MNHNS and CDR2 SASEGT. The CDR3 consists of 13 residues. CDR3 residues: CATLRDNSYEQYF. Written as DNA, the CDR3 is TGTGCCACCCTTCGGGACAACTCCTACGAGCAGTACTTC.

The chain has TRBV20-1 and TRBJ1-6, with D perhaps matching TRBD1 (5 bases). V was shortened by 3 bases and J by 5 bases, with 17 bases between the two germline ends. The CDR3 runs 16 residues. Germline assignment: CDR1 DFQATT and CDR2 SNEGSKA (reference sequence). The CDR3 sequence: CSARPGPFYHNSPLHF. DNA of the CDR3: TGCAGTGCTAGGCCGGGACCTTTTTACCATAATTCACCCCTCCACTTT.

This clonotype was counted between two and nine times. This chain connects TRBV5-1 to TRBJ2-1, with TRBD2 identical over 9 bases. This CDR3 spans 17 amino acids. Germline assignment: CDR1 SGHRS and CDR2 YFSETQ. The V segment lost 0 bases and the J segment 3 bases; nucleotides outside the gene matches: 7. The CDR3 nucleotides read TGCGCCAGCAGCTTGGCCGCGGGAGGGCCCAACTACAATGAGCAGTTCTTC. This encodes CASSLAAGGPNYNEQFF.

This clonotype came up many times. The chain is built from TRBV20-1 and TRBJ1-2; tentatively, D is TRBD1 (5 bases). CDR1 and CDR2 from the germline V gene are DFQATT and SNEGSKA (reference sequence). The V gene lost 6 bases and the J gene lost 2 bases, with 13 bases spanning the gap. The CDR3 covers 13 residues. The DNA of the CDR3 is TGCAGTGCCACAACGGGACGGAACTATGGCTACACCTTC. Translated, it gives CSATTGRNYGYTF.

This clonotype appeared many times. V usage is TRBV28 and J usage is TRBJ1-5; D not resolved. The CDR3 spans 15 residues. Germline V lookup: CDR1 MDHEN, CDR2 SYDVKM. With 5 bases removed from V and 2 bases from J, the gap between germline ends came to 13 bases. The CDR3 protein is CASSPLVAGNQPQHF. In DNA form, the CDR3 reads TGTGCCAGCAGTCCTTTGGTGGCAGGCAATCAGCCCCAGCATTTT.

This chain uses TRBV9 with TRBJ2-7, with TRBD2 matching 9 bases. Per the germline V gene, CDR1 is SGDLS and CDR2 is YYNGEE. The CDR3 consists of 15 residues. V shed 3 bases, J shed 1 base, and the junction held 5 bases outside the gene matches. The CDR3 nucleotides read TGTGCCAGCAGCGCGGGACTAGCTATTTCCTACGAGCAGTACTTC. It is translated as CASSAGLAISYEQYF. The whole variable domain, filled in from reference TRBV9 and TRBJ2-7, reads DSGVTQTPKHLITATGQRVTLRCSPRSGDLSVYWYQQSLDQGLQFLIQYYNGEERAKGNILERFSAQQFPDLHSELNLSSLELGDSALYFCASSAGLAISYEQYFGPGTRLTVT.

Only a few counts were recorded for this clonotype. The chain links TRBV28 to TRBJ1-2, with D possibly TRBD1 on 6 matching bases. The germline V gene encodes CDR1 MDHEN and CDR2 SYDVKM. CDR3 size: 14 residues. V lost 10 bases and J lost 6, with 21 bases in between. The CDR3 nucleotides are TGTGCCACATCGGTCGAGGGGCAGGGGCATGGCTACACCTTC. This translates into CATSVEGQGHGYTF.

The chain employs TRBV5-5 and TRBJ1-4, with D hard to call. The ends were cut back, 0 bases at V and 4 bases at J, with 10 bases in the middle. The germline CDR1 and CDR2 sequences are SGHKS and YYEKEE (reference sequence). The CDR3 totals 15 residues. Here the CDR3 DNA reads TGTGCCAGCAGCTTGGATATCAGCTTTAATGAAAAACTGTTTTTT. Protein: CASSLDISFNEKLFF.

The chain couples TRBV15 to TRBJ2-3; perhaps TRBD1 as D (6 bases). The V gene's germline CDR1 is LNHNV and CDR2 YYDKDF (reference sequence). V was trimmed by 5 bases and J by 6 bases, leaving 21 bases between them. The CDR3 has 16 residues. This chain's CDR3 is CATSGNIWTASDTQYF. CDR3 DNA: TGTGCCACCAGCGGTAACATTTGGACAGCTTCTGATACGCAGTATTTT.

At least ten counts were recorded for this clonotype. V usage is TRBV5-5 and J usage is TRBJ1-2; TRBD1 aligns across 7 bases. The V gene end was trimmed by 6 bases and the J gene end by 2 bases; junction bases not matched to a gene: 4. Germline-derived CDR1 and CDR2 are SGHKS and YYEKEE (reference sequence). This CDR3 region has 13 residues. In DNA form, the CDR3 reads TGTGCCAGCAAAAAACAGGGGAACTATGGCTACACCTTC. Translated, it gives CASKKQGNYGYTF.

This clonotype was seen at least ten times. The junction and the germline gene differ at one end; a read error may be behind it. The genes are TRBV20-1 and TRBJ2-1; possible D gene TRBD1, 6 bases. CDR3 length: 14 amino acids. Germline lookup yields CDR1 DFQATT and CDR2 SNEGSKA (reference sequence). The CDR3 bases are TGCAGTGCTCCCGACAGGTCCCCCTACATTGAGCAGTTCTTC. This codes for CSAPDRSPYIEQFF.

This clonotype was detected ten times or more. V usage is TRBV28 and J usage is TRBJ1-5, with TRBD1 matching over 11 bases. The CDR3 is 16 residues long. CDR1 and CDR2 from the germline V gene are MDHEN and SYDVKM. V shed 6 bases, J shed 3 bases, and the junction held 7 bases outside the gene matches. The CDR3 region is CASRSPGQGVNQPQHF. The CDR3 nucleotides are TGTGCCAGCAGGTCGCCGGGACAGGGGGTCAATCAGCCCCAGCATTTT. The variable domain in full, with the rest retrieved from reference TRBV28 and TRBJ1-5, is DVKVTQSSRYLVKRTGEKVFLECVQDMDHENMFWYRQDPGLGLRLIYFSYDVKMKEKGDIPEGYSVSREKKERFSLILESASTNQTSMYLCASRSPGQGVNQPQHFGDGTRLSIL.

There are many counts of this clonotype. This sequence joins TRBV20-1 and TRBJ2-5; D unresolved. Germline V gives CDR1 DFQATT, CDR2 SNEGSKA (reference sequence). CDR3 length: 11 residues. Deletions cut 4 bases from V and 3 bases from J, with 6 bases between. As DNA, the CDR3 is TGCAGTGCTACCAGGAAAGAGACCCAGTACTTC. This codes for CSATRKETQYF.

This clonotype was seen at least ten times. The rearrangement uses TRBV6-1 and TRBJ2-2, with D unresolved. The V gene's germline CDR1 is MNHNS and CDR2 SASEGT. The CDR3 is 13 residues long. Trimming pared 6 bases from V and 7 bases from J, leaving 12 bases between. CDR3 nucleotide sequence: TGTGCCAGCAGCCCCGATCTGCTCGGGGAGCTGTTTTTT. Translation gives CASSPDLLGELFF.

This clonotype was picked up one time. Being one base from a much bigger clone, this may be a read error. This chain connects TRBV6-1 to TRBJ1-4; D uncertain. V shed 6 bases and J shed 2 bases, with 13 bases lying between them. This CDR3 is built from 15 residues. Germline V lookup: CDR1 MNHNS, CDR2 SASEGT. Here the CDR3 DNA reads TGTGCCAGCAGGACTATAATGGACACTAATGAAAAACTGTTTTTT. Its protein is CASRTIMDTNEKLFF.

There are a few counts of this clonotype. The V gene is TRBV20-1, the J gene TRBJ1-5; tentative D call: TRBD1 (6 bases). The CDR3 has 14 residues. V lost 5 bases and J 7 bases, leaving 18 bases between the germline ends. Germline V lookup: CDR1 DFQATT, CDR2 SNEGSKA (reference sequence). Written as DNA, the CDR3 is TGCAGTGCTTTAAAGGGGGGTTTTGGACAGCCCCAGCATTTT. It codes for CSALKGGFGQPQHF.

This clonotype was found many times. This chain links TRBV5-4 with TRBJ1-4; 10 bases are shared with TRBD1. With V trimmed by 4 bases and J by 7 bases, 1 base remained unmatched. The germline V gene encodes CDR1 SGHNT and CDR2 YYREEE (reference sequence). The CDR3 loop spans 13 amino acids. CDR3 in amino acids: CASSGTGAEKLFF. In DNA form, the CDR3 reads TGTGCCAGCAGCGGGACAGGGGCTGAAAAACTGTTTTTT.

This clonotype showed up many times. The rearrangement uses TRBV28 and TRBJ1-2, with D possibly being TRBD1 (5 bases). The CDR3 runs to 12 residues. Germline loops: CDR1 MDHEN, CDR2 SYDVKM. V shed 10 bases and J shed 4 bases, with 13 bases lying between them. The CDR3 nucleotides read TGTGCCACCTCAAGGGGAGGCTATGGCTACACCTTC. It codes for CATSRGGYGYTF.